Detailed here is one T cell receptor beta chain. Germline assignment: CDR1 SGDLS and CDR2 YYNGEE. V lost 2 bases to trimming and J lost 7 bases; unmatched junction nucleotides: 3. The CDR3 contains 15 residues. TCRdb ran MiXCR on the RACE reads and lists one entry per CDR3 protein. Of some 70,000 distinct CDR3 sequences in the sample, around a third are singletons; the top ten hold roughly 10%. The data are from a study of human T cells and chemical hapten exposure. Time point here: patch test 1, 2 weeks after DPC sensitization. Documented treatment: therapeutic diphenylcyclopropenone sensitization with weekly scalp DPC.

The TCR comes from a man aged 35 to 55 with alopecia areata. Some clones in this sample may be carry-over from other donors' samples. Sequences were derived from whole blood, sampled in connection with sensitization to the hapten diphenylcyclopropenone (DPC). The genes are TRBV9 and TRBJ2-2, with 12 bases aligning to TRBD2. The CDR3 region is CASSVRLAGDGELFF. DNA of the CDR3: TGTGCCAGCAGCGTCCGACTAGCGGGAGACGGGGAGCTGTTTTTT.